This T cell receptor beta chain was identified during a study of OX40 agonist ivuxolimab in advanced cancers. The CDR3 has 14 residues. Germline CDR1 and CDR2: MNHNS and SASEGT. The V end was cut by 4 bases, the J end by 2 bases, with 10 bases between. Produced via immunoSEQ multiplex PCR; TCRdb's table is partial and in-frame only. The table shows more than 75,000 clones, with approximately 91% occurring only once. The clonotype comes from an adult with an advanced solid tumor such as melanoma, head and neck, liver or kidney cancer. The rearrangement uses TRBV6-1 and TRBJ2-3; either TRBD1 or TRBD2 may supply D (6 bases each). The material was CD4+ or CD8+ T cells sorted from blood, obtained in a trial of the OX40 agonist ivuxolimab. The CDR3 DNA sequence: TGTGCCAGCAGTGCGGGGGCTGACACAGATACGCAGTATTTT. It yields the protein CASSAGADTDTQYF.